This T cell receptor (beta chain) appears in the sequencing data of a study of cytomegalovirus exposure and HLA in healthy donors (dated by TCRdb to the late 2010s). The study in broad terms: An earlier analysis of about 530 of the donors reported 276 Gb of sequence data and 100 million to 120 million unique TCR beta sequences obtained from about 179 million T cells. An early release that covered about 640 HLA-typed donors contained approximately 300 gigabases of sequencing data and tens of millions of unique TCR sequences. Of the roughly 410 genotyped donors, 80% to 90% were placed in the genetic ancestry cluster associated with self-reported Caucasian donors. The aim of the study was to test whether cataloging public T cell receptors could identify signatures of past pathogen exposure. The study used immunosequencing to profile the T cell repertoires of approximately 640 subjects and linked those repertoires to cytomegalovirus serostatus. A separate validation cohort of roughly 130 different subjects was used in addition to the roughly 670-subject first cohort. The study combined high-throughput TCR immunosequencing, statistical association of individual TCRs with disease status, and machine learning to predict cytomegalovirus infection status. In a later analysis, previously published TCR beta repertoires from several hundred donors were re-analyzed and high-resolution HLA genotyping was added so that TCR occurrence patterns could be studied. Rather than drawing on any new phenotypic data, the later analysis identified candidate immune exposures from TCR beta sequences and the way those sequences occurred across donors. To decide whether each TCR beta V gene segment behaved as functional or pseudogenic, an earlier analysis of approximately 600 of the donors relied on high-throughput TCR beta sequencing. Donor age, sex, ethnicity and CMV serostatus were collected together with the repertoire data. A later genetic analysis took genome-wide SNP genotypes for 398 of the 666 donors and used that subset as a discovery cohort. Every discovery cohort repertoire had been produced on one sequencing platform. Class I and class II HLA loci were covered by the typing at four-digit resolution. The number of donors typed differed by locus, with about 629-640 for A, B, C, DRB1 and DQB1, approximately 500 for DQA1, 600 to 610 for DPA1, and around 460 for DPB1. About five DR-DQ haplotypes were handled as single units for association and clustering because linkage in the cohort was strong. On average, roughly 250,000 unique TCR beta nucleotide sequences were sequenced per donor among 398 genotyped donors of the cohort, with approximately 18% of those sequences being non-productive.

Points on this clone: Its antigen is currently not known. No base qualities exist here, and no much larger clone lies one base off it.

The method behind the library was the immunoSEQ multiplex PCR assay. For the multiplex PCR, a mixture combining 60 forward primers for TCR Vbeta segments and 13 reverse primers for TCR Jbeta segments was used. The CDR3 region of rearranged TCR beta genes was amplified from genomic DNA with a multiplex PCR assay. Amplified TCR beta libraries were sequenced as 87-base-pair reads on the Illumina HiSeq System. The paper's data handling went like this. In a later analysis, tens of millions of unique TCR beta chains were counted across the 650 to 700 repertoires, and about 10 million of these chains were shared by at least two donors. Raw reads were error-corrected and collapsed into unique sequences by a nearest-neighbor algorithm in which closely related sequences were merged to remove PCR and sequencing errors. To assign V, D and J gene segments, CDR3 sequences were aligned to IMGT reference sequences. Each retained sequence needed at least a six-nucleotide match to both a V gene segment and a J gene segment. Rearrangements were classified as productive when the CDR3 lacked stop codons and remained in frame with V and J, and all other rearrangements were classified as non-productive. CDR3 was defined according to IMGT convention as the region running from the second conserved V-encoded cysteine to the conserved J-encoded phenylalanine. The earlier analysis of 500 to 650 of the donors excluded any sequence lacking an unambiguous match to a single V gene segment. An earlier analysis of 587 of the donors called V segments functional above 56.7% productive rearrangements and segregating when the between-donor standard deviation exceeded 5%. A statistical classification framework was built to diagnose cytomegalovirus status from the catalog of TCR beta chain sequences. In a later analysis, TCR nucleotide sequences were compared against IMGT/GENE-DB human TR gene sequences so that V and J genes could be assigned. A later analysis assigned CDR3 sequences and most-parsimonious VDJ recombination scenarios with the TCRdist pipeline. In a later analysis, every TCR beta chain was defined by the combination of its CDR3 amino acid sequence and its V-gene family, and reads without a unique V-gene family were dropped. In a later analysis, 550 to 650 highly shared, low-generation-probability nucleotide sequences were removed to address suspected cross-contamination and a sequencing artifact. For each public chain, a later analysis derived a clonal expansion index from normalized ranks of inferred template counts within each repertoire. A later analysis computed generation probabilities with a VDJ recombination model fitted to out-of-frame rearrangements, and checked the results against IGoR. A later analysis scored TCR-TCR, TCR-HLA and TCR-CMV co-occurrence with hypergeometric tests, applying a repertoire-size bias correction to TCR pairs. A later analysis estimated false discovery rates by permuting HLA or CMV assignments 20 times. In a later analysis, co-occurring TCRs were grouped with DBSCAN, and TCRdist sequence similarity was added when clustering was performed within HLA-allele-positive subsets. Co-occurrence clustering excluded repertoires with fewer than 30,000 or more than 120,000 public chains, plus five with anomalous nucleotide sharing. TCRdb holds this immuneACCESS table with in-frame rearrangements only. Some clones are missing; in checked studies, unresolved V genes explain under half, and the rest has no known cause. Clonal size and the V and J genes are those of that table, whereas D and trimming came from the DNA. Counted in this sample were 90,000 or so clones; about 75% of them appeared once. Roughly 9.1% of the sample belongs to the ten largest clones.

Overall study results and their limits: In both the original and validation cohorts, the classifier was reported to diagnose cytomegalovirus status with high specificity and sensitivity. The study gave a list of around 170 TCR beta chains associated with cytomegalovirus. According to the authors, the approach could potentially be generalized to other disease states and immunological phenotypes. A group of highly shared sequence variants was considered likely to be a technical artifact of the sequencing pipeline. In a later analysis, some 18,000 TCR beta sequences were associated with specific HLA alleles at a false discovery rate of 0.05. A further reported finding was that TCR beta sequences accurately predicted the HLA-A and HLA-B alleles for most subjects in the first cohort. Because HLA typing was unavailable for some donors at each locus, only the typed subset was used in association tests. For the cohort, immune exposure information was limited to CMV serostatus. The earlier analysis of about 600 of the donors excluded roughly 16 rarely observed V segments, including chromosome 9 orphons, because counts were too low. Sequencing depth was assumed to be roughly uniform across donors in the presence/absence analyses, though that assumption may not hold. According to a later analysis, most CMV-associated TCR beta chains appeared to be HLA-restricted, and the HLA associations seemed to be driven largely by CMV exposure. A later analysis reported that several top co-occurrence clusters appeared linked to parvovirus B19, influenza, CMV and Epstein-Barr virus. A later analysis found that TCR association rates varied across HLA loci, with DRB1 alleles showing the most associated TCRs and HLA-C alleles the fewest. An association between a missense DCLRE1C variant and V-gene and J-gene trimming of TCR beta chains was found in a later genetic analysis and replicated in an independent cohort. This cohort had only TCR beta chains sequenced, and the lack of alpha or paired-chain data limited which features could be detected. Linkage disequilibrium might explain the correlated functional status among segregating V segments, but an unknown experimental factor could not be excluded. In a later genetic analysis, fewer N-insertions in productive TCRs were reported among donors in an Asian-associated ancestry cluster than the approximately 630-donor mean. Most TCR sequences were seen in very few donors, while some public TCRs were found in many individuals. Assigning TCR associations to individual alleles was difficult when HLA alleles, especially DR and DQ, strongly co-occurred. In an earlier analysis of approximately 590 of the donors, most TCR beta V segments appeared in productive rearrangements about 90% or about 30% of the time, broadly matching IMGT annotations. In vitro tests confirmed that a few of the cytomegalovirus-associated TCR beta chains recognize cytomegalovirus antigens. In a later analysis, HLA-associated TCR beta chains were found to be more clonally expanded and to have lower generation probabilities than equally common non-associated chains.

The cohort consisted of fewer than 700 healthy bone marrow donors. Cohort members were all nominally healthy when sampled, although unrecorded immune exposures were likely present. The donor was CMV seropositive and belonged to the group of 250 to 300 seropositive cohort members. Every donor gave a peripheral blood sample, and the peripheral blood mononuclear cells from that sample were used for TCR beta sequencing. The Qiagen DNeasy Blood Extraction Kit was used to extract genomic DNA from the blood cell samples. Material: PBMCs. This receptor was taken from a man younger than 40 in good health and CMV-seropositive.

This receptor carries the CDR3 CASHRGLLVGAFF. The DNA reads TGTGCCTCCCATAGGGGCCTCTTGGTTGGAGCTTTCTTT. The chain links TRBV30 with TRBJ1-1; the D gene is perhaps TRBD1, from 5 matching bases. The CDR3 runs 13 residues from the cysteine to the phenylalanine. The CDR3 DNA has 39 bases and is translated from base 1. V drops 7 bases and J drops 10 bases, leaving 22 bases in between. The germline V gene (reference sequence) sets CDR1 to GTSNPN and CDR2 to SVGIG.